Presented here are 2 T cell receptor beta chains from one specimen sequenced in a study of CD4 T cells in relation to SARS-CoV-2 and coronaviruses (dated by TCRdb to 2020 to 2022). The library came from the immunoSEQ multiplex PCR assay. Imported from immuneACCESS, the table was reduced by TCRdb to in-frame sequences with V and J called. These copies leave out some clones; in studies compared against another copy, an unresolved V gene accounts for under half, and the cause of the remainder is not known. The sample data list more than 55,000 clones, and more than 80% of these were observed just once. 1.1% to 1.5% of the sample comes from the top ten. CD4+ T cells from unexposed donors were collected before the COVID-19 pandemic (2011-2018). The sequenced sample consisted of memory CD4+ T cells from PBMCs. The cell subset or site label on this specimen signifies: memory (non-naive) CD4+ T cells. These receptors were obtained from a human donor in good health.

This clone occurred a few times. V is TRBV5-1 and J is TRBJ2-5; 11 nucleotides agree with TRBD2. After removal of 0 bases from V and 7 bases from J, the junction contained 17 bases not matched to a gene. Germline CDR1 and CDR2: SGHRS and YFSETQ. This CDR3 has 19 residues. The CDR3 loop reads CASSLGPGLADQRSATQYF. In DNA, the CDR3 is TGCGCCAGCAGCTTGGGCCCGGGACTAGCGGACCAACGTAGCGCGACCCAGTACTTC. The entire variable domain, with the rest obtained from reference TRBV5-1 and TRBJ2-5, is as follows: KAGVTQTPRYLIKTRGQQVTLSCSPISGHRSVSWYQQTPGQGLQFLFEYFSETQRNKGNFPGRFSGRQFSNSRSEMNVSTLELGDSALYLCASSLGPGLADQRSATQYFGPGTRLLVL.

The chain has TRBV27 and TRBJ2-4; D may be TRBD1 or TRBD2 (6 bases each). Trimming took off 10 bases at V and 8 bases at J, with 18 bases between the two ends. The CDR3 is 13 amino acids. Germline V gene data show CDR1 as MNHEY and CDR2 as SMNVEV (reference sequence). CDR3 sequence (DNA): TGTGCCACCGGGACGGGGGCATGGGACATTCAGTACTTC. Protein: CATGTGAWDIQYF.